Listed here are 18 T cell receptor beta chains from one sample, sequenced in a study of monozygotic twins with inflammatory bowel disease. After re-calling the 5' RACE reads, TCRdb lists one entry per CDR3 protein, DNA absent. The sample has 300,000 to 350,000 distinct CDR3 sequences. Sequencing was done on a sample of blood. The receptor source for this set is a human donor with ulcerative colitis or Crohn's disease, or a healthy co-twin of an affected twin (not recorded which).

The chain joins TRBV6-1 to TRBJ1-5. The CDR3 has 16 amino acids. Germline CDR1 and CDR2: MNHNS and SASEGT. The CDR3 loop is CASSERIANPNQPQHF.

The gene calls are TRBV28 and TRBJ2-7. The CDR3 contains 13 residues. The germline CDR1 and CDR2 sequences are MDHEN and SYDVKM. The CDR3 protein is CASSFSLSYEQYF.

J is TRBJ2-3 and V is TRBV4-2; no DNA is available, so the TRBD2 call from TCRdb remains unchecked. The CDR3 sequence is 18 residues long. Germline lookup yields CDR1 LGHNA and CDR2 YNFKEQ. The CDR3 here is CASSQVGGTGGRTDTQYF.

The rearrangement uses TRBV6-4 and TRBJ1-1; without DNA, the TCRdb call of TRBD1 cannot be checked. Germline loops: CDR1 MRHNA, CDR2 SNTAGT. This CDR3 is 14 amino acids long. The CDR3 sequence is CASSTRGDSTEAFF.

J is TRBJ2-3 and V is TRBV28; the TCRdb D gene call, TRBD2, has no DNA to confirm it. The V gene's germline CDR1 is MDHEN and CDR2 SYDVKM. CDR3 length: 16 residues. The CDR3 region is CASSLRLAFSTDTQYF.

The chain combines TRBV12-3 or TRBV12-4 with TRBJ2-1. The CDR3 consists of 15 residues. CDR3 sequence: CASSPTIRSYNEQFF.

The chain joins TRBV6-1 to TRBJ2-7; the D call of TRBD1 rests on TCRdb alone, since no DNA is present to check it. The CDR3 sequence is 14 residues long. Germline V CDR1 and CDR2: MNHNS, SASEGT. The CDR3: CASSVPDTTYEQYF.

CDR3 sequence reads: CASSYRQPSSYEQYF. The chain employs TRBV6-5 and TRBJ2-7. This CDR3 is built from 15 residues. Germline assignment: CDR1 MNHEY and CDR2 SVGAGI.

The chain joins TRBV18 to TRBJ1-1. Germline assignment: CDR1 KGHSH and CDR2 LQKENI. This CDR3 region has 14 residues. CDR3 sequence reads: CASYRSLGDTEAFF. The full variable domain, its missing parts supplied by reference TRBV18 and TRBJ1-1, is NAGVMQNPRHLVRRRGQEARLRCSPMKGHSHVYWYRQLPEEGLKFMVYLQKENIIDESGMPKERFSAEFPKEGPSILRIQQVVRGDSAAYFCASYRSLGDTEAFFGQGTRLTVV.

The chain is built from TRBV12-3 or TRBV12-4 and TRBJ2-7. The CDR3 extends over 12 amino acids. The CDR3 region is CASSYLNYEQYF.

The rearrangement uses TRBV14 and TRBJ2-3; checking the TCRdb D call of TRBD2 is not possible without DNA. This CDR3 contains 21 residues. Germline CDR1 reads SGHDN; CDR2 reads FVKESK. The CDR3 reads CASSQRETRATKSSSTDTQYF.

The V gene is TRBV18, the J gene TRBJ2-3; TCRdb returns TRBD1, unconfirmable since there is no DNA. The CDR3 extends over 13 amino acids. Per germline, CDR1 KGHSH and CDR2 LQKENI. CDR3 residues: CASPRDGTDTQYF.

This chain joins TRBV27 and TRBJ2-7; TCRdb calls TRBD1, which cannot be checked without DNA. Germline assignment: CDR1 MNHEY and CDR2 SMNVEV (reference sequence). This CDR3 is built from 15 residues. CDR3 protein: CASRKTGLKSYEQYF.

The chain links TRBV3-1 to TRBJ2-1; no DNA is available, so the TRBD2 call from TCRdb remains unchecked. The germline CDR1 and CDR2 sequences are LGHDT and YNNKEL (reference sequence). CDR3 length: 14 amino acids. The CDR3 is CASSPAGGRSEQFF.

The chain employs TRBV5-1 and TRBJ2-2; TCRdb's assignment of TRBD1 cannot be checked, as there is no DNA. This CDR3 region has 15 residues. The germline V gene has CDR1 SGHRS and CDR2 YFSETQ. The CDR3 spells CASGGQGTNTGELFF. The whole variable domain, filled in from reference TRBV5-1 and TRBJ2-2, reads KAGVTQTPRYLIKTRGQQVTLSCSPISGHRSVSWYQQTPGQGLQFLFEYFSETQRNKGNFPGRFSGRQFSNSRSEMNVSTLELGDSALYLCASGGQGTNTGELFFGEGSRLTVL.

The genes are TRBV30 and TRBJ2-5. CDR1 and CDR2 (germline): GTSNPN, SVGIG (reference sequence). This CDR3 is built from 13 residues. The CDR3 spells CAWSSLYQETQYF.

The V and J genes are TRBV28 and TRBJ1-5; TCRdb outputs TRBD1, but without DNA this stays unchecked. The CDR3 totals 12 residues. The germline V gene has CDR1 MDHEN and CDR2 SYDVKM. This CDR3 reads CASTRGDQPQHF.

V gene TRBV5-4 combines with J gene TRBJ2-7; TCRdb proposes TRBD2, but this gene call is untestable without DNA. The length of the CDR3 is 15 residues. CDR1 and CDR2 from the germline V gene are SGHNT and YYREEE (reference sequence). The CDR3 loop reads CASSLDSSALYEQYF. Full variable domain (rest looked up from reference TRBV5-4 and TRBJ2-7): ETGVTQSPTHLIKTRGQQVTLRCSSQSGHNTVSWYQQALGQGPQFIFQYYREEENGRGNFPPRFSGLQFPNYSSELNVNALELDDSALYLCASSLDSSALYEQYFGPGTRLTVT.